The next 28 T cell receptor beta chains were all read from a single sample in a study of CD8 T cells in ankylosing spondylitis. A single record per CDR3 protein comes from TCRdb applying MiXCR to the 5' RACE reads. The table includes roughly 180,000 distinct CDR3 sequences, around 10% detected once. Sequenced material: blood, either unsorted or a sorted T cell fraction (not recorded which). The source of these receptors is a male donor with ankylosing spondylitis or in good health (not recorded which).

This clonotype showed up many times. The J gene is TRBJ2-7, the V gene TRBV7-9; 7 nucleotides match TRBD1. Trimming removed 6 bases from V and 2 bases from J; junction bases left unmatched: 7. The CDR3 contains 14 residues. Germline-derived CDR1 and CDR2 are SEHNR and FQNEAQ (reference sequence). In DNA, the CDR3 is TGTGCCAGCAGTCATCGGACAGGACCCTACGAGCAGTACTTC. It specifies CASSHRTGPYEQYF.

This clonotype was counted at least ten times. The rearrangement uses TRBV24-1 and TRBJ2-3, with a weak D call TRBD2 (6 bases). The V gene lost 4 bases and the J gene lost 3 bases, with 19 bases spanning the gap. CDR1 is KGHDR, CDR2 SFDVKD, per germline. This CDR3 contains 17 residues. CDR3 in amino acids: CATSEAPGRLGTDTQYF. The CDR3 region has the DNA TGTGCCACCAGTGAAGCTCCCGGGAGACTAGGAACAGATACGCAGTATTTT.

As concerns this clonotype: This sequence may be a read error, since a much larger clone differs from it by one base. This chain joins TRBV6-5 and TRBJ1-1, with TRBD1 matching 8 bases. The CDR3 length is 17 residues. Germline CDR1 MNHEY, CDR2 SVGAGI. CDR3 loop: CASSYSGRGRLGAEVFF. In DNA form, the CDR3 reads TGTGCCAGCAGTTACTCGGGCAGGGGGCGTTTAGGGGCTGAAGTTTTCTTT.

This clonotype has at least ten counts. The V call is TRBV6-5, the J call TRBJ2-7, with 8 bases aligning to TRBD1. The trim removed 0 bases at V and 3 bases at J, leaving 4 bases unmatched. CDR3 size: 15 residues. Germline CDR1 and CDR2: MNHEY and SVGAGI. Here the CDR3 DNA reads TGTGCCAGCAGTTACTCTCCGGGACAGGACTACGAGCAGTACTTC. It specifies CASSYSPGQDYEQYF.

This clonotype occurred many times. The chain is built from TRBV4-3 and TRBJ1-6; unclear D gene. In germline, CDR1 is LGHNA, CDR2 YSLEER. The V end lost 0 bases, the J end lost 9 bases, and 12 bases lay between the germline ends. This CDR3 has 15 residues. The chain's CDR3 is CASSQDQELPSPLHF. CDR3 DNA: TGCGCCAGCAGCCAAGATCAGGAGTTGCCTTCACCCCTCCACTTT.

There are many counts of this clonotype. The chain joins TRBV2 to TRBJ2-3; D ambiguous. CDR1 SNHLY and CDR2 FYNNEI come from the germline V gene. The V gene lost 8 bases and the J gene lost 4 bases, with 13 bases spanning the gap. The CDR3 has 13 amino acids. Written as DNA, the CDR3 is TGTGCCAGCGGAGTACTGCTCGCAGATACGCAGTATTTT. Its translation: CASGVLLADTQYF.

There are many counts of this clonotype. This chain links TRBV12-3 or TRBV12-4 with TRBJ1-1, with TRBD1 matching over 10 bases. The CDR3 sequence is 15 residues long. V shed 4 bases, J shed 6 bases, and the junction held 8 bases outside the gene matches. The CDR3 region is CASSYGTGAAAEAFF. DNA of the CDR3: TGTGCCAGCAGTTACGGGACAGGGGCGGCGGCTGAAGCTTTCTTT.

A few counts support this clonotype. The chain carries TRBV12-3 or TRBV12-4 and TRBJ1-5; maybe TRBD1 (6 bases). This CDR3 region has 15 residues. Trimming pared 2 bases from V and 2 bases from J, leaving 10 bases between. CDR3 coding DNA: TGTGCCAGCAGTTTATCCCCAGGGGGCAATCAGCCCCAGCATTTT. As protein: CASSLSPGGNQPQHF.

This clonotype has at least ten counts. The rearrangement links TRBV9 to TRBJ2-2, with unresolved D. V shed 3 bases and J shed 0 bases, with 9 bases lying between them. The germline V gene encodes CDR1 SGDLS and CDR2 YYNGEE. This CDR3 is built from 15 residues. In DNA, the CDR3 is TGTGCCAGCAGCGCTGGTAATTCGAACACCGGGGAGCTGTTTTTT. It specifies CASSAGNSNTGELFF.

This rearrangement joins TRBV7-9 to TRBJ2-1; a weak D match, TRBD1 (6 bases). Germline V gene sequence: CDR1 SEHNR, CDR2 FQNEAQ (reference sequence). The CDR3 extends over 15 amino acids. The ends were cut back, 8 bases at V and 10 bases at J, with 24 bases in the middle. The CDR3 spells CASSGGGLSFDEQFF. The DNA of the CDR3 is TGTGCCAGCTCTGGGGGCGGACTTTCCTTCGACGAGCAGTTCTTC.

This clonotype was detected ten times or more. V gene TRBV29-1 combines with J gene TRBJ1-1, with a possible D match to TRBD1 (6 bases). This CDR3 spans 12 amino acids. Per the germline V gene, CDR1 is SQVTM and CDR2 is ANQGSEA. V was shortened by 5 bases and J by 1 base, with 8 bases between the two germline ends. In nucleotides, the CDR3 is TGCAGCGTTCAACAGGGGAACACTGAAGCTTTCTTT. It translates to CSVQQGNTEAFF.

For this clonotype: This could be a read error, since a much larger clone is one nucleotide away. The rearrangement joins TRBV20-1 to TRBJ2-5, with 14 bases matching TRBD2. CDR3 size: 16 residues. The V gene's germline CDR1 is DFQATT and CDR2 SNEGSKA (reference sequence). Germline trimming cut 0 bases from V and 9 bases from J; bases unmatched to any gene: 9. CDR3 protein: CSARDRTSGGTEAQYF. The CDR3 nucleotides are TGCAGTGCTAGAGATCGGACTAGCGGGGGGACGGAGGCCCAGTACTTC.

This clonotype has ten or more counts. The V call is TRBV10-3, the J call TRBJ2-3; TRBD2 might be the D (7 bases). This CDR3 comprises 15 residues. Germline-derived CDR1 and CDR2 are ENHRY and SYGVKD. Trimming pared 3 bases from V and 5 bases from J, leaving 15 bases between. The CDR3 reads CAISEGGALRDTQYF. In nucleotides, the CDR3 is TGTGCCATCAGTGAAGGGGGGGCGCTGAGAGATACGCAGTATTTT.

A few counts support this clonotype. CDR3: CASSLTSGYGYTF. CDR3 in DNA: TGTGCCAGCAGCTTGACCTCCGGGTATGGCTACACCTTC. This chain joins TRBV7-2 and TRBJ1-2; D not resolved. This CDR3 is built from 13 residues. Germline V lookup: CDR1 SGHTA, CDR2 FQGNSA. V lost 3 bases and J lost 5, with 10 bases in between.

This chain links TRBV5-1 with TRBJ2-3, with D perhaps TRBD1 (5 bases). Trimming shortened V by 4 bases and J by 0 bases, and 15 bases separated the two germline ends. The CDR3 is 16 amino acids. CDR1 is SGHRS, CDR2 YFSETQ, per germline. CDR3 in DNA: TGCGCCAGCAGCCCTAGAGACAGACTTAGCACAGATACGCAGTATTTT. This codes for CASSPRDRLSTDTQYF.

This clonotype was recorded many times. V usage is TRBV4-1 and J usage is TRBJ2-3; possible D gene TRBD2, 5 bases. Germline values: CDR1 MGHRA, CDR2 YSYEKL. Trimming took off 1 base at V and 4 bases at J, with 9 bases between the two ends. The CDR3 sequence is 14 residues long. The CDR3 here is CASSQGRGSDTQYF. CDR3 coding DNA: TGCGCCAGCAGCCAAGGTCGGGGTTCAGATACGCAGTATTTT.

This clonotype was found many times. V and J are TRBV9 and TRBJ1-6; TRBD1 is a possible D gene (5 bases). The CDR3 has 16 residues. V dropped 0 bases and J dropped 2 bases, with 9 bases sitting between them. Germline values: CDR1 SGDLS, CDR2 YYNGEE. CDR3 DNA: TGTGCCAGCAGCGTAGGCGGGGGTGCCTATAATTCACCCCTCCACTTT. As protein: CASSVGGGAYNSPLHF.

This clonotype came up many times. V and J are TRBV5-8 and TRBJ1-5; no clear D. The germline V gene encodes CDR1 SGHTS and CDR2 YDEGEE. The CDR3 is made up of 15 amino acids. V lost 0 bases and J lost 3, with 10 bases in between. CDR3: CASSLGRSYNQPQHF. CDR3 DNA sequence: TGTGCCAGCAGCTTGGGTCGAAGTTACAATCAGCCCCAGCATTTT. Looking up the rest from reference TRBV5-8 and TRBJ1-5 gives the full variable domain: EAGVTQSPTHLIKTRGQQATLRCSPISGHTSVYWYQQALGLGLQFLLWYDEGEERNRGNFPPRFSGRQFPNYSSELNVNALELEDSALYLCASSLGRSYNQPQHFGDGTRLSIL.

This clonotype was seen ten or more times. The chain recombines TRBV27 with TRBJ2-1; 8 nucleotides line up with TRBD2. The trim removed 5 bases at V and 2 bases at J, leaving 8 bases unmatched. The CDR3 has 16 amino acids. Germline CDR1 reads MNHEY; CDR2 reads SMNVEV (reference sequence). The CDR3 DNA sequence: TGTGCCAGCAGTCCAGCATGGGGACTAGCCTACAATGAGCAGTTCTTC. It yields the protein CASSPAWGLAYNEQFF.

This clonotype was seen many times. The V and J genes are TRBV12-3 or TRBV12-4 and TRBJ2-1; D ambiguous. V was shortened by 2 bases and J by 5 bases, with 4 bases between the two germline ends. The CDR3 consists of 12 residues. CDR3 nucleotides: TGTGCCAGCAGTTTACCCCACAATGAGCAGTTCTTC. It translates to CASSLPHNEQFF.

The genes are TRBV5-1 and TRBJ1-2; 7 bases line up with TRBD1. Unmatched junction bases numbered 2, after V lost 0 bases and J lost 3 bases. The CDR3 consists of 14 residues. CDR1 and CDR2 (germline): SGHRS, YFSETQ. The CDR3 bases are TGCGCCAGCAGCTTGGACAGGGGCGACTATGGCTACACCTTC. It is translated as CASSLDRGDYGYTF. Together with reference TRBV5-1 and TRBJ1-2, the CDR3 gives the full variable domain: KAGVTQTPRYLIKTRGQQVTLSCSPISGHRSVSWYQQTPGQGLQFLFEYFSETQRNKGNFPGRFSGRQFSNSRSEMNVSTLELGDSALYLCASSLDRGDYGYTFGSGTRLTVV.

This clonotype occurred a few times. The chain is built from TRBV20-1 and TRBJ2-7; 10 nucleotides match TRBD1. The CDR3 has 13 amino acids. The V segment lost 8 bases and the J segment 3 bases; nucleotides outside the gene matches: 7. Germline loops: CDR1 DFQATT, CDR2 SNEGSKA (reference sequence). The CDR3 region has the DNA TGCAGTAGGCCGGGACAGGGGAACTACGAGCAGTACTTC. Protein: CSRPGQGNYEQYF.

This clonotype was detected a few times. This sequence joins TRBV12-3 or TRBV12-4 and TRBJ2-3; TRBD2 matches at 9 bases. This CDR3 contains 19 residues. The trim removed 10 bases at V and 0 bases at J, leaving 20 bases unmatched. This CDR3 is CAICLKKRGAPPSTDTQYF. The CDR3 nucleotides read TGTGCCATCTGTTTAAAAAAGCGGGGGGCGCCTCCTAGCACAGATACGCAGTATTTT.

This clonotype was picked up a small number of times. This rearrangement joins TRBV6-1 to TRBJ2-7, with D perhaps given as TRBD1 or TRBD2 (5 bases each). The CDR3 has 15 amino acids. The germline V gene has CDR1 MNHNS and CDR2 SASEGT. Trimming cost V 2 bases and J 4 bases, with 15 bases left between them. CDR3 in DNA: TGTGCCAGCAGTGAATGGGTGGGGCGCGGGTACGAGCAGTACTTC. This gives the protein CASSEWVGRGYEQYF.

The chain has TRBV14 and TRBJ2-6; no reliable D call. The V gene's germline CDR1 is SGHDN and CDR2 FVKESK. Trimming removed 0 bases at V and 9 bases at J, with 6 bases between. The CDR3 is made up of 13 amino acids. CDR3 nucleotide sequence: TGTGCCAGCAGCCAAGATCTACGCAACGTCCTGACTTTC. Amino acids: CASSQDLRNVLTF.

The J gene is TRBJ1-3, the V gene TRBV7-9; no firm D call. This CDR3 has 15 amino acids. The V gene's germline CDR1 is SEHNR and CDR2 FQNEAQ (reference sequence). The V end lost 7 bases, the J end lost 0 bases, and 13 bases lay between the germline ends. The CDR3 coding sequence is TGTGCCAGCACCCGAGTGGCGGGCTCTGGAAACACCATATATTTT. The encoded protein is CASTRVAGSGNTIYF.

The table lists this clonotype with many counts. This sequence joins TRBV12-3 or TRBV12-4 and TRBJ2-7; possible D gene TRBD1, 6 bases. Trimming took off 5 bases at V and 6 bases at J, with 17 bases between the two ends. This CDR3 region has 14 residues. The CDR3: CASSLGQTGSEQYF. The CDR3 DNA sequence: TGTGCCAGCAGTCTAGGGCAGACAGGTTCCGAGCAGTACTTC.

This clonotype was detected only a few times. The rearrangement uses TRBV19 and TRBJ2-1; TRBD2 is a possible D gene (5 bases). CDR3 length: 12 amino acids. Germline values: CDR1 LNHDA, CDR2 SQIVND (reference sequence). V dropped 5 bases and J dropped 10 bases, with 12 bases sitting between them. The CDR3 sequence: CASSSTSSEQFF. Here the CDR3 DNA reads TGTGCCAGTAGTTCCACCTCTAGCGAGCAGTTCTTC.